The present entry profiles one TCR beta chain with its context. Its specific antigen is unknown. No qualities accompany the bases; no much larger clone lies one base away. This sample was taken from a study of shared clonotypes between healthy human individuals (dated by TCRdb to 2020 to 2022). In the study overall: A couple of women and three men aged 18 to 49 years were included in the cohort. Per donor, three plates each were used for CD4 naive and CD4 memory, two for CD8 naive, and one for CD8 memory. To estimate repertoire size and how much clonotype sharing occurs between individuals, the study deeply sequenced the blood TCR repertoires of 5 or 6 healthy adults. To increase sequencing depth and limit assay-specific biases, different laboratories used diverse techniques to prepare libraries and sequence TCR repertoires. Per donor, leukapheresis produced somewhere between about 0.85 and 8.9 billion PBMCs.

Using the deep immunoSEQ assay, TCR CDR3 regions were amplified from genomic DNA by multiplex PCR. For each cell subset, the extracted genomic DNA was distributed evenly across all wells of several immunoSEQ 96-well plates, and each plate served as one replicate. For sorted subsets, approximately 210 ng genomic DNA, equal to about 30,000 T cell genomes, was loaded into each replicate PCR. Purified libraries were measured with a Qubit 3.0 fluorometer, size-checked on a Bioanalyzer 2100, and measured again with the KAPA Library Quantification kit. Every immunoSEQ 96-well plate was sequenced on a dedicated single-read 150-cycle Illumina NextSeq 550 flow cell. Per the authors' processing: Because only junctional sequences without quality scores were contained in the immunoSEQ output, filtering matching that applied to full-length reads could not be performed. To assign V/J genes and CDR3, sequences were annotated using PyIR, a Python wrapper for IgBLAST v1.9, with IMGT germline references. Any read was removed if the V/J assignment was weak (E-value above 1e-6), the CDR3 was missing, or the read contained stop codons, out-of-frame junctions, or ambiguous translated residues. V3J clonotypes were defined as sequences sharing the same inferred V gene, J gene, and CDR3 amino acid sequence. Percentage overlap between repertoires was computed as shared unique clonotypes divided by the size of the smaller repertoire. RTK rarefaction, the Chao1 estimator, and Recon v2.1 estimates of unobserved clonotypes were used to assess repertoire richness. Generation probabilities were computed with OLGA for all TCRbeta clonotypes obtained by the gDNA method from several donors. TCRdb's version of the immuneACCESS table is confined to in-frame rearrangements and falls short of the full clone set. An unresolved V gene accounts for under half of the shortfall where checked; the remainder is of unknown origin. V and J calls and clone size are those listed in that table; D and trimming were worked out from the DNA. Within this sample are 980,000 or so clones, with around 80% of them counted one time only. Approximately 1.5% of the sample is in the top ten clones.

The full study reports these points: Only blood was sampled, and tissue TCR repertoires likely differ from those in blood. Rarefaction of sorted-subset datasets indicated incomplete sequencing despite the large sequencing depth. Across a few donors, approximately 4.9% of naive CD4, approximately 4% of naive CD8, approximately 2.5% of memory CD4, and 0.4% of memory CD8 clonotypes were shared. Because the study included a small number of donors, the genetic and exposure-history diversity represented was limited. Based on pairwise subsampling, the degree of clonotype sharing among donors was expected to be affected by sequencing depth. Clonotypes shared by all four sorted-subset donors showed higher generation probabilities than non-shared clonotypes. Estimated clonotype richness was generally larger for naive than for memory subsets.

The CDR3 measures 11 amino acids from cysteine to phenylalanine. CDR3 DNA only is kept here, 33 bases in frame from base 1. As encoded in the germline V gene, CDR1 is SGHRS while CDR2 is YFSETQ. Trimming at the junction amounts to 2 bases on V and 9 bases on J, and the germline ends lie 6 bases apart. The donors were healthy, HIV-negative adults who had no recently reported acute infections or vaccinations. Every donor was a Caucasian adult living in Nashville, Tennessee, USA. Magnetic negative selection was used to enrich CD4+ T cells, after which naive cells were positively selected on CD45RA and the negative fraction became the memory subset. Blood was obtained by leukapheresis, after which PBMCs were separated by Ficoll-Histopaque density gradient centrifugation and cryopreserved in liquid nitrogen vapor phase. Purity and quantity of every magnetically sorted T cell population were checked by analytical flow cytometry. From each sorted fraction, genomic DNA was isolated and quantified by UV absorbance on a Nanodrop 2000c.

This receptor was obtained from a man younger than 35 in good health. Rearrangement joined TRBV5-1 to TRBJ2-1; no D gene call is confident. The specimen was memory CD4+ T cells sorted from blood. According to the study, the label for this sample's cell subset or site signals: CD45RA-negative fraction. CDR3 loop: CASSFKVEQFF. The base sequence is TGCGCCAGCAGCTTTAAAGTTGAGCAGTTCTTC.